These 22 T cell receptor beta chains were all obtained from the same sample, sequenced in a study of blood T cell repertoires in COVID-19. Profiling relied on immunoSEQ multiplex PCR, and the TCRdb table lists in-frame clones only, not all of them. The sample carries approximately 61,000 clones, around nine tenths recorded once. Sequenced material: peripheral blood. The source is a woman of 80 years or more with active COVID-19.

The chain links TRBV19 to TRBJ2-3; TRBD2 might be the D (7 bases). Germline CDR1 is LNHDA and CDR2 is SQIVND (reference sequence). Trimming left V 11 bases short and J 5 bases short, with 20 bases between. CDR3 length equals 14 residues. The CDR3 sequence is CAQEGGSQQDTQYF. The CDR3 DNA reads as TGTGCCCAAGAGGGGGGGTCCCAGCAAGATACGCAGTATTTT.

J is TRBJ1-4 and V is TRBV19, with D perhaps TRBD1 (5 bases). The V end was cut by 4 bases, the J end by 4 bases, with 7 bases between. This CDR3 has 13 residues. CDR1 and CDR2 (germline): LNHDA, SQIVND (reference sequence). The CDR3: CASSRGLNEKLFF. CDR3 sequence (DNA): TGTGCCAGTAGTAGGGGACTTAATGAAAAACTGTTTTTT. The complete variable domain, with remaining parts taken from reference TRBV19 and TRBJ1-4, reads DGGITQSPKYLFRKEGQNVTLSCEQNLNHDAMYWYRQDPGQGLRLIYYSQIVNDFQKGDIAEGYSVSREKKESFPLTVTSAQKNPTAFYLCASSRGLNEKLFFGSGTQLSVL.

This chain connects TRBV15 to TRBJ2-3; 12 bases map to TRBD2. The V gene end was trimmed by 1 base and the J gene end by 1 base; junction bases not matched to a gene: 0. Germline CDR1 and CDR2: LNHNV and YYDKDF (reference sequence). The CDR3 extends over 16 amino acids. In DNA form, the CDR3 reads TGTGCCACCAGCAGAGGGACTAGCGGGGGCACAGATACGCAGTATTTT. Its translation: CATSRGTSGGTDTQYF.

The rearrangement joins TRBV5-5 to TRBJ2-3; D perhaps matches TRBD2 (6 bases). Trimming stripped 1 base from V and 3 bases from J, with 12 bases between. The V gene's germline CDR1 is SGHKS and CDR2 YYEKEE (reference sequence). The CDR3 extends over 15 amino acids. The CDR3, as DNA: TGTGCCAGCAGCTTGTGGGGAGGCCCTACAGATACGCAGTATTTT. Protein: CASSLWGGPTDTQYF. Full variable domain (outside the CDR3, taken from reference TRBV5-5 and TRBJ2-3): DAGVTQSPTHLIKTRGQQVTLRCSPISGHKSVSWYQQVLGQGPQFIFQYYEKEERGRGNFPDRFSARQFPNYSSELNVNALLLGDSALYLCASSLWGGPTDTQYFGPGTRLTVL.

The V and J genes are TRBV7-2 and TRBJ2-2, with 10 bases aligning to TRBD2. This CDR3 spans 19 amino acids. V lost 4 bases and J lost 5; bases outside the gene matches: 16. From germline, CDR1 is SGHTA and CDR2 FQGNSA. CDR3 amino acids: CASSYLSSGGPGGTGELFF. The CDR3 DNA is TGTGCCAGCAGCTACCTAAGTAGCGGGGGGCCCGGAGGGACCGGGGAGCTGTTTTTT.

The chain uses TRBV19 and TRBJ1-2, with D possibly matching TRBD1 (6 bases). The CDR3 length is 14 residues. Trimming removed 5 bases from V and 4 bases from J, with 14 bases in between. Germline CDR1 and CDR2: LNHDA and SQIVND (reference sequence). CDR3 sequence (DNA): TGTGCCAGTAGTCACCACAGGGTCGGCTATGGCTACACCTTC. Its protein is CASSHHRVGYGYTF.

The chain recombines TRBV7-9 with TRBJ2-6; D gene ambiguous. Germline CDR1 is SEHNR and CDR2 is FQNEAQ (reference sequence). The CDR3 has 13 residues. The V and J ends lost 4 bases and 1 base respectively, with 2 bases between them. The CDR3: CASSSSGANVLTF. DNA for the CDR3: TGTGCCAGCAGCTCTTCTGGGGCCAACGTCCTGACTTTC. Looking up the rest from reference TRBV7-9 and TRBJ2-6 gives the full variable domain: DTGVSQNPRHKITKRGQNVTFRCDPISEHNRLYWYRQTLGQGPEFLTYFQNEAQLEKSRLLSDRFSAERPKGSFSTLEIQRTEQGDSAMYLCASSSSGANVLTFGAGSRLTVL.

The rearrangement joins TRBV19 to TRBJ2-1; possibly TRBD2 for D (6 bases). Germline CDR1 reads LNHDA; CDR2 reads SQIVND (reference sequence). V lost 5 bases and J lost 0, with 14 bases in between. This CDR3 spans 16 amino acids. The CDR3 reads CASSARRLGSYNEQFF. CDR3 DNA sequence: TGTGCCAGTAGTGCCCGTCGACTAGGCTCCTACAATGAGCAGTTCTTC.

The chain is built from TRBV5-4 and TRBJ2-3; D perhaps matches TRBD1 (6 bases). The CDR3 extends over 16 amino acids. The V end lost 0 bases, the J end lost 0 bases, and 11 bases lay between the germline ends. Looked up from germline, CDR1 is SGHNT and CDR2 is YYREEE (reference sequence). CDR3 bases: TGTGCCAGCAGCTTGGCCAGCGACAGGAGCACAGATACGCAGTATTTT. Translating it yields CASSLASDRSTDTQYF.

The chain joins TRBV7-9 to TRBJ2-3; 11 positions match TRBD2. With V trimmed by 6 bases and J by 0 bases, 5 bases remained unmatched. The V gene's germline CDR1 is SEHNR and CDR2 FQNEAQ (reference sequence). CDR3 size: 16 residues. The CDR3 sequence is CASRPGLAVSTDTQYF. For the CDR3, the DNA is TGTGCCAGCAGGCCGGGACTAGCGGTTAGCACAGATACGCAGTATTTT.

This chain joins TRBV10-3 and TRBJ2-3, with TRBD2 as a possible D gene (6 bases). From germline, CDR1 is ENHRY and CDR2 SYGVKD. V was trimmed by 2 bases and J by 4 bases, leaving 10 bases between them. This CDR3 comprises 14 residues. The CDR3 is CAISEGLAPDTQYF. The CDR3 DNA sequence: TGTGCCATCAGTGAGGGGCTAGCGCCAGATACGCAGTATTTT.

The J gene is TRBJ2-3, the V gene TRBV9; 7 nucleotides agree with TRBD1. Trimming cost V 0 bases and J 2 bases; bases outside gene matches: 3. There are 15 residues in the CDR3. The germline V gene encodes CDR1 SGDLS and CDR2 YYNGEE. CDR3 nucleotides: TGTGCCAGCAGCGTAGAAGGGACAGTCACAGATACGCAGTATTTT. Protein sequence: CASSVEGTVTDTQYF.

This clone is a singleton in its sample. V usage is TRBV9 and J usage is TRBJ2-2; 9 bases fit TRBD2. CDR1 is SGDLS, CDR2 YYNGEE, per germline. The V and J ends lost 4 bases and 4 bases, in that order; junction bases with no gene match: 5. The CDR3 is made up of 15 amino acids. CDR3: CASSPRLAVTGELFF. As DNA, the CDR3 is TGTGCCAGCAGCCCACGACTAGCGGTCACCGGGGAGCTGTTTTTT.

The count of this clone is one. V usage is TRBV7-9 and J usage is TRBJ2-2; TRBD2 matches 11 bases. Germline V gives CDR1 SEHNR, CDR2 FQNEAQ (reference sequence). V dropped 7 bases and J dropped 3; count of bases not matched to a gene: 13. CDR3 size: 18 residues. The CDR3, as DNA: TGTGCCAGCACCCGCGGCCTAGCGGGGGGTTCCTACACCGGGGAGCTGTTTTTT. Translating gives CASTRGLAGGSYTGELFF.

The chain combines TRBV7-2 with TRBJ1-2; 8 bases are a match to TRBD1. Germline CDR1 reads SGHTA; CDR2 reads FQGNSA. The V and J ends lost 6 bases and 4 bases, in that order; junction bases with no gene match: 7. The CDR3 is made up of 14 amino acids. The CDR3, as DNA: TGTGCCAGCAGTTCCGACAGGGGAGGCTATGGCTACACCTTC. This codes for CASSSDRGGYGYTF.

In this sample, this clone turned up a few times. The rearrangement links TRBV28 to TRBJ2-1; 7 nucleotides align to TRBD2. The CDR3 extends over 12 amino acids. Trimming removed 10 bases from V and 7 bases from J; junction bases left unmatched: 7. CDR1 and CDR2 (germline): MDHEN, SYDVKM. The CDR3: CATTMGGNEQFF. The CDR3 region has the DNA TGTGCCACCACAATGGGGGGGAATGAGCAGTTCTTC.

In its sample, this clone is medium-sized. This rearrangement joins TRBV4-2 to TRBJ1-2; TRBD1 agrees at 7 bases. The CDR3 is 16 amino acids. Germline-derived CDR1 and CDR2 are LGHNA and YNFKEQ. V shed 0 bases, J shed 1 base, and the junction held 5 bases outside the gene matches. This chain's CDR3 is CASSQEGTANNYGYTF. DNA of the CDR3: TGTGCCAGCAGCCAAGAGGGGACAGCCAATAACTATGGCTACACCTTC.

The chain is built from TRBV6-5 and TRBJ2-5, with 7 bases matching TRBD1. V gave up 5 bases and J gave up 1 base; unmatched junction bases: 4. From germline, CDR1 is MNHEY and CDR2 SVGAGI. This CDR3 region has 14 residues. CDR3 DNA sequence: TGTGCCAGCAGTACAAGGGGGCTCCAAGAGACCCAGTACTTC. Translating it yields CASSTRGLQETQYF.

J is TRBJ2-1 and V is TRBV7-2; 12 bases line up with TRBD1. This CDR3 is 15 amino acids long. Trimming at V came to 4 bases and at J to 7 bases, leaving 5 bases not matched to a gene. The germline V gene encodes CDR1 SGHTA and CDR2 FQGNSA. The CDR3 DNA sequence: TGTGCCAGCAGCTCGGGACAGGGGGCGGCTAATGAGCAGTTCTTC. This sequence encodes CASSSGQGAANEQFF. The full variable domain, with the rest looked up from reference TRBV7-2 and TRBJ2-1, is GAGVSQSPSNKVTEKGKDVELRCDPISGHTALYWYRQSLGQGLEFLIYFQGNSAPDKSGLPSDRFSAERTGGSVSTLTIQRTQQEDSAVYLCASSSGQGAANEQFFGPGTRLTVL.

J is TRBJ1-2 and V is TRBV29-1; 7 nucleotides match TRBD1. Germline CDR1 is SQVTM and CDR2 is ANQGSEA. V lost 5 bases to trimming and J lost 4 bases; unmatched junction nucleotides: 7. The CDR3 totals 13 residues. For the CDR3, the DNA is TGCAGCGTTCCACGGACAGGCCTCTATGGCTACACCTTC. Its protein product is CSVPRTGLYGYTF.

The chain employs TRBV19 and TRBJ1-1; 11 bases match TRBD1. Germline loops: CDR1 LNHDA, CDR2 SQIVND (reference sequence). V dropped 7 bases and J dropped 4; count of bases not matched to a gene: 5. The CDR3 has 14 residues. This CDR3 reads CASIRTGGLTEAFF. The CDR3 DNA is TGTGCCAGTATCCGGACAGGGGGCCTCACTGAAGCTTTCTTT.

The chain joins TRBV11-3 to TRBJ2-2; D remains unclear. Germline assignment: CDR1 SGHNT and CDR2 YENEEA. The CDR3 spans 14 residues. Trimming took off 0 bases at V and 2 bases at J, with 4 bases between the two ends. CDR3 protein: CASSLELNTGELFF. CDR3 DNA: TGTGCCAGCAGCTTAGAGCTAAACACCGGGGAGCTGTTTTTT.